The rows below give T cell receptor beta chains drawn from one sample of a study of lymphopenia after photon versus proton radiotherapy. Assay: immunoSEQ multiplex PCR; the TCRdb copy retains only in-frame clones and omits some. Here the sample spans about 28,000 clones, about four fifths being singletons. The sample here was peripheral blood, taken from a patient treated with photon-based radiotherapy. These receptors were collected from a man in his fifties with gastric cancer. Each CDR3 is given with its conserved first and last residue. Fields, in order: D gene, J gene, V gene, clone size, CDR3 length, CDR3 protein, CDR3 DNA. A D gene is named only where the DNA matches it firmly. Size is stated for part of the rows, as once, few or many counts, or as a class when the clone is expanded.

d_call: NA; j_call: TRBJ2-1; v_call: TRBV25-1; clone_size: NA; cdr3_length: 13; cdr3_aa: CASSGGLQNEQFF; cdr3_nt: TGTGCCAGCAGTGGAGGGCTGCAGAATGAGCAGTTCTTC
d_call: TRBD1; j_call: TRBJ2-3; v_call: TRBV18; clone_size: NA; cdr3_length: 18; cdr3_aa: CASSPLEWTGQRADTQYF; cdr3_nt: TGTGCCAGCTCACCACTGGAATGGACAGGACAACGCGCAGATACGCAGTATTTT
d_call: TRBD1; j_call: TRBJ1-1; v_call: TRBV5-6; clone_size: NA; cdr3_length: 14; cdr3_aa: CASSWGTGNTEAFF; cdr3_nt: TGTGCCAGCAGCTGGGGGACAGGGAACACTGAAGCTTTCTTT
d_call: NA; j_call: TRBJ1-3; v_call: TRBV13; clone_size: NA; cdr3_length: 15; cdr3_aa: CASSAYSLSGNTIYF; cdr3_nt: TGTGCCAGCAGCGCTTACAGTTTATCTGGAAACACCATATATTTT
d_call: TRBD1; j_call: TRBJ1-5; v_call: TRBV4-2; clone_size: NA; cdr3_length: 17; cdr3_aa: CASSQDLEGPAGGTQHF; cdr3_nt: TGTGCCAGCAGCCAAGATCTCGAGGGGCCGGCAGGGGGGACCCAGCATTTT
d_call: TRBD1; j_call: TRBJ1-2; v_call: TRBV29-1; clone_size: NA; cdr3_length: 13; cdr3_aa: CSVRETGGVGYTF; cdr3_nt: TGCAGCGTTCGGGAGACAGGGGGTGTTGGCTACACCTTC
d_call: NA; j_call: TRBJ1-5; v_call: TRBV5-6; clone_size: once; cdr3_length: 15; cdr3_aa: CASSATAYSNQPQHF; cdr3_nt: TGTGCCAGCAGCGCGACAGCTTATAGCAATCAGCCCCAGCATTTT
d_call: NA; j_call: TRBJ2-5; v_call: TRBV20-1; clone_size: NA; cdr3_length: 10; cdr3_aa: CSARGETQYF; cdr3_nt: TGCAGTGCTAGAGGGGAGACCCAGTACTTC
d_call: NA; j_call: TRBJ2-3; v_call: TRBV2; clone_size: NA; cdr3_length: 13; cdr3_aa: CASSRSSTDTQYF; cdr3_nt: TGTGCCAGCAGTAGGAGTAGCACAGATACGCAGTATTTT
d_call: TRBD1; j_call: TRBJ2-5; v_call: TRBV2; clone_size: NA; cdr3_length: 14; cdr3_aa: CASSRDRGRETQYF; cdr3_nt: TGTGCCAGCAGTAGGGACAGGGGAAGGGAGACCCAGTACTTC
d_call: NA; j_call: TRBJ1-3; v_call: TRBV25-1; clone_size: NA; cdr3_length: 15; cdr3_aa: CASRSNREAGNTIYF; cdr3_nt: TGTGCCAGCAGGAGTAACAGGGAAGCTGGAAACACCATATATTTT
d_call: TRBD1; j_call: TRBJ1-5; v_call: TRBV2; clone_size: NA; cdr3_length: 13; cdr3_aa: CASRGQFGQPQHF; cdr3_nt: TGTGCCAGCAGGGGACAGTTCGGTCAGCCCCAGCATTTT
d_call: TRBD1; j_call: TRBJ2-7; v_call: TRBV4-3; clone_size: NA; cdr3_length: 14; cdr3_aa: CASSHRTGGSEQYF; cdr3_nt: TGCGCCAGCAGCCATCGGACAGGGGGCAGCGAGCAGTACTTC
d_call: TRBD1; j_call: TRBJ1-1; v_call: TRBV29-1; clone_size: few; cdr3_length: 12; cdr3_aa: CSATGGNTEAFF; cdr3_nt: TGCAGCGCGACAGGGGGTAACACTGAAGCTTTCTTT
d_call: NA; j_call: TRBJ2-1; v_call: TRBV5-1; clone_size: NA; cdr3_length: 15; cdr3_aa: CASRGSRSSYNEQFF; cdr3_nt: TGCGCCAGCAGGGGAAGTAGGAGCTCCTACAATGAGCAGTTCTTC
d_call: NA; j_call: TRBJ2-2; v_call: TRBV30; clone_size: NA; cdr3_length: 15; cdr3_aa: CAWRVQGGIAGELFF; cdr3_nt: TGTGCCTGGAGGGTTCAGGGGGGAATCGCCGGGGAGCTGTTTTTT
d_call: TRBD1; j_call: TRBJ1-6; v_call: TRBV7-6; clone_size: NA; cdr3_length: 19; cdr3_aa: CASSLSPPFDRDSNSPLHF; cdr3_nt: TGTGCCAGCAGCTTAAGTCCCCCATTCGATCGGGACAGTAATTCACCCCTCCACTTT
d_call: NA; j_call: TRBJ1-1; v_call: TRBV10-3; clone_size: once; cdr3_length: 12; cdr3_aa: CATSTENTEAFF; cdr3_nt: TGTGCCACCTCGACAGAGAACACTGAAGCTTTCTTT
d_call: NA; j_call: TRBJ2-1; v_call: TRBV5-6; clone_size: NA; cdr3_length: 15; cdr3_aa: CASSSWGGLGNEQFF; cdr3_nt: TGTGCCAGCAGCTCTTGGGGGGGCCTAGGGAATGAGCAGTTCTTC
d_call: NA; j_call: TRBJ1-2; v_call: TRBV10-3; clone_size: NA; cdr3_length: 20; cdr3_aa: CAISESNRQRSVPVIYGYTF; cdr3_nt: TGTGCCATCAGTGAGTCCAACCGACAGAGATCCGTCCCGGTCATCTATGGCTACACCTTC
d_call: TRBD1; j_call: TRBJ1-1; v_call: TRBV10-3; clone_size: NA; cdr3_length: 16; cdr3_aa: CAISNGQGAGNTEAFF; cdr3_nt: TGTGCCATCAGCAACGGACAGGGGGCTGGTAACACTGAAGCTTTCTTT
d_call: NA; j_call: TRBJ1-5; v_call: TRBV7-3; clone_size: NA; cdr3_length: 14; cdr3_aa: CASSLTPGDQPQHF; cdr3_nt: TGTGCCAGCAGCTTAACCCCAGGGGATCAGCCCCAGCATTTT
d_call: NA; j_call: TRBJ1-3; v_call: TRBV7-2; clone_size: NA; cdr3_length: 14; cdr3_aa: CASSLVRYGNTIYF; cdr3_nt: TGTGCCAGCAGCTTAGTCAGGTACGGAAACACCATATATTTT
d_call: NA; j_call: TRBJ1-4; v_call: TRBV7-6; clone_size: NA; cdr3_length: 15; cdr3_aa: CASSLSGQLNEKLFF; cdr3_nt: TGTGCCAGCAGCTTATCAGGACAGCTGAATGAAAAACTGTTTTTT
d_call: NA; j_call: TRBJ1-2; v_call: TRBV15; clone_size: once; cdr3_length: 14; cdr3_aa: CATSRGNQNYGYTF; cdr3_nt: TGTGCCACCAGCAGGGGTAACCAAAACTATGGCTACACCTTC